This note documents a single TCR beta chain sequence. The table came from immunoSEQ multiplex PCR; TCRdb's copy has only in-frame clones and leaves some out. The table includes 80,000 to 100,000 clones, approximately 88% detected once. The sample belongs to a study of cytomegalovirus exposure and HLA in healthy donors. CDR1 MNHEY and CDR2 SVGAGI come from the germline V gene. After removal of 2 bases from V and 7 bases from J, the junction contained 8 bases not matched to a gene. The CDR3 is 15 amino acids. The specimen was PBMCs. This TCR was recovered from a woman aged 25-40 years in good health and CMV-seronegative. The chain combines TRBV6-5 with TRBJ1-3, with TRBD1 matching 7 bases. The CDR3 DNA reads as TGTGCCAGCAGTTACGGAACGACAGGGACTAACACCATATATTTT. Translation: CASSYGTTGTNTIYF.